Described below is a single T cell receptor beta chain sequence and its context. Its antigen is currently unknown. Viral peptide pool expansion of antigen-specific CD4+ T cells preceded sequencing in the ViraFEST assay. Researchers isolated CD4+ T cells once approximately ten days of culture had elapsed. Peptides at around 10 ug/ml and IL-2 at 9 to 10 IU/ml were added to roughly 2 million PBMC per well. In the cultures, half the medium was exchanged for IL-2 medium on days 3 and 7. The assay was immunoSEQ multiplex PCR, and TCRdb's table has in-frame clones only and misses some. Among around 54,000 clones listed, over 75% were seen once. Trimming cost V 5 bases and J 11 bases; bases outside gene matches: 14. From germline, CDR1 is MNHNY and CDR2 SVGAGI (reference sequence). The CDR3 loop spans 15 amino acids. These data come from a study of vaccination effects on CD4 cells after COVID-19. As for the study in general: Each participant was administered two doses of either the BNT162b2 or the mRNA-1273 vaccine. Study-wide findings and caveats: In the study, convalescent patients were few, and early post-infection timepoints were absent.

The V and J genes are TRBV6-6 and TRBJ1-5, with 8 bases aligning to TRBD1. The sequencing used CD4+ T cells from PBMCs cultured with HCoV-229E spike peptides, collected before COVID-19 vaccination. The TCR was taken from a human donor who received a COVID-19 vaccine. CDR3 amino acids: CASSPPGQALQSQHF. CDR3 in DNA: TGTGCCAGCAGTCCACCGGGACAGGCCTTACAGTCCCAGCATTTT.